Listed here are 19 T cell receptor beta chains from one sample, sequenced in a study of blood T cells in healthy people across ages. It was with a sample-barcoded 5' primer and a J-beta primer mix that a second PCR of about 7 to 12 cycles was run. TCRdb re-analysed the 5' RACE reads in MiXCR, keeping a single row per CDR3 protein. The table has fewer than 750,000 distinct CDR3 sequences, over 40% seen once. The sequencing sample was made of blood. The source is a woman aged 80 or over in good health.

This clonotype was detected only a few times. The chain links TRBV12-3 or TRBV12-4 to TRBJ2-7; 8 nucleotides agree with TRBD1. The CDR3 covers 13 residues. The trim removed 5 bases at V and 7 bases at J, leaving 7 bases unmatched. The CDR3 sequence is CASSTQGAGEQYF. The CDR3 bases are TGTGCCAGCAGTACCCAGGGGGCGGGTGAGCAGTACTTC.

This chain links TRBV20-1 with TRBJ1-1; no clear D gene. This CDR3 is built from 12 residues. Germline V gene sequence: CDR1 DFQATT, CDR2 SNEGSKA (reference sequence). The germline V and J ends were trimmed by 6 bases and 2 bases, with 10 bases remaining between them. In DNA, the CDR3 is TGCAGTGCCCTCCCCGACAACACTGAAGCTTTCTTT. Encoded protein: CSALPDNTEAFF.

This clonotype was detected a few times. This chain connects TRBV5-1 to TRBJ2-3; 9 positions agree with TRBD1. Trimming cost V 4 bases and J 6 bases; bases outside gene matches: 6. The CDR3 spans 14 residues. Germline lookup yields CDR1 SGHRS and CDR2 YFSETQ. CDR3 DNA sequence: TGCGCCAGCAGCCCTCGACAGGGGGGCGATACGCAGTATTTT. Amino acids: CASSPRQGGDTQYF.

This chain joins TRBV6-5 and TRBJ1-1; 7 bases are shared with TRBD1. The CDR3 contains 15 residues. CDR1 MNHEY and CDR2 SVGAGI come from the germline V gene. V dropped 6 bases and J dropped 0; count of bases not matched to a gene: 7. The CDR3 protein is CASSRAGQVNTEAFF. CDR3 in DNA: TGTGCCAGCAGCCGGGCTGGACAGGTGAACACTGAAGCTTTCTTT.

V is TRBV5-1 and J is TRBJ2-7, with 9 bases fitting TRBD2. Per germline, CDR1 SGHRS and CDR2 YFSETQ. This CDR3 has 15 residues. V was pared by 0 bases and J by 6 bases, with 7 bases of the junction left unmatched. The CDR3 spells CASSLESSGVREQYF. CDR3 nucleotide sequence: TGCGCCAGCAGCTTGGAGTCTAGCGGGGTACGCGAGCAGTACTTC.

The rearrangement uses TRBV10-3 and TRBJ1-6; D perhaps matches TRBD1 (5 bases). Germline CDR1 reads ENHRY; CDR2 reads SYGVKD. V shed 3 bases and J shed 7 bases, with 13 bases lying between them. The CDR3 length is 15 residues. CDR3 DNA: TGTGCCATCAGTGACGCCGGGACCTCGAATTCACCCCTCCACTTT. It is translated as CAISDAGTSNSPLHF.

Turning to this clonotype: This sequence may be a read error, since a much larger clone differs from it by one base. This chain uses TRBV20-1 with TRBJ2-7; 7 nucleotides agree with TRBD2. The germline V gene has CDR1 DFQATT and CDR2 SNEGSKA (reference sequence). The length of the CDR3 is 14 residues. V was pared by 2 bases and J by 7 bases, with 11 bases of the junction left unmatched. CDR3 sequence (DNA): TGCAGTGCTAGAAAGGCGGGAGTCGCCAATGAGCAGTACTTC. Amino acids: CSARKAGVANEQYF.

The rearrangement links TRBV6-5 to TRBJ1-6; D is possibly TRBD1 (5 bases). Germline V gene data show CDR1 as MNHEY and CDR2 as SVGAGI. The V end lost 6 bases, the J end lost 5 bases, and 17 bases lay between the germline ends. There are 16 residues in the CDR3. The CDR3 bases are TGTGCCAGCAGCCATACTCGGACGGGGGATAATTCACCCCTCCACTTT. This translates into CASSHTRTGDNSPLHF.

The chain joins TRBV2 to TRBJ1-5; tentatively, D is TRBD1 (6 bases). The ends were cut back, 2 bases at V and 11 bases at J, with 10 bases in the middle. The CDR3 consists of 12 residues. Per the germline V gene, CDR1 is SNHLY and CDR2 is FYNNEI. CDR3 nucleotides: TGTGCCAGCAGTGAAAGGGACAAGGCCCAGCATTTT. Translating gives CASSERDKAQHF.

J is TRBJ2-2 and V is TRBV10-3, with D unclear. V lost 4 bases and J lost 1, with 7 bases in between. The CDR3 spans 14 residues. Germline lookup yields CDR1 ENHRY and CDR2 SYGVKD. CDR3 residues: CAISADLNTGELFF. CDR3 sequence (DNA): TGTGCCATCAGTGCAGACTTGAACACCGGGGAGCTGTTTTTT.

Comment on this clonotype: Given a much more abundant clone one base away, this may be a read error. This sequence joins TRBV12-3 or TRBV12-4 and TRBJ1-2; D is uncertain. V was pared by 6 bases and J by 8 bases, with 13 bases between. This CDR3 spans 12 amino acids. Here the CDR3 DNA reads TGTGCCAGCAGCCGAGGGCCCTTGGGCTACACCTTC. It encodes CASSRGPLGYTF.

This chain links TRBV28 with TRBJ2-1; D is possibly TRBD1 or TRBD2 (6 bases each). Germline V lookup: CDR1 MDHEN, CDR2 SYDVKM. V lost 6 bases, J lost 8 bases, and 26 bases lay in between. The CDR3 has 17 amino acids. The CDR3 reads CASSPPPTGGPPYEQFF. The CDR3 region has the DNA TGTGCCAGCAGCCCTCCACCCACCGGGGGCCCTCCCTATGAGCAGTTCTTC.

Of note for this clonotype: One end of the junction does not line up with germline, which may come from a read error. The V gene is TRBV2, the J gene TRBJ2-3; D tentatively reads TRBD1 or TRBD2 (5 bases each). Germline-derived CDR1 and CDR2 are SNHLY and FYNNEI. CDR3 length: 13 residues. CDR3 region: CAGSETGTSTQYF. The CDR3 DNA reads TGTGCCGGCAGTGAAACCGGGACGAGTACGCAGTATTTT.

This chain connects TRBV28 to TRBJ2-1; D unclear. CDR3 size: 12 residues. Trimming cost V 6 bases and J 8 bases, with 11 bases left between them. The germline gives CDR1 MDHEN, CDR2 SYDVKM. CDR3 region: CASRFRAHEQFF. CDR3 bases: TGTGCCAGCAGATTCCGGGCACATGAGCAGTTCTTC.

The chain couples TRBV6-6 to TRBJ1-1; no clear D. Looked up from germline, CDR1 is MNHNY and CDR2 is SVGAGI (reference sequence). Between the trimmed V and J ends, which lost 6 bases and 1 base, there was a span of 18 bases. The CDR3 is 16 residues long. CDR3 DNA: TGTGCCAGCAGCCCGGGCGCAGGTAAAGGGAACACTGAAGCTTTCTTT. Its protein is CASSPGAGKGNTEAFF.

V and J are TRBV15 and TRBJ2-4; no firm D call. TRBJ2-5 matches the DNA end more closely, so the J call is doubtful. Germline V gene data show CDR1 as LNHNV and CDR2 as YYDKDF (reference sequence). This CDR3 has 15 amino acids. In DNA, the CDR3 is TGTGCCACCAGCCGCATCGCGCTAGGCGCGGAGACCCAGTACTTC. Its protein product is CATSRIALGAETQYF.

The J gene is TRBJ2-3, the V gene TRBV29-1, with 10 positions matching TRBD2. This CDR3 is built from 16 residues. Trimming removed 1 base from V and 1 base from J; junction bases left unmatched: 5. CDR1 SQVTM and CDR2 ANQGSEA come from the germline V gene. In DNA form, the CDR3 reads TGCAGCGTTGAAGGGGAACTAGCGGGGCGCACAGATACGCAGTATTTT. Amino acid sequence: CSVEGELAGRTDTQYF.

This clonotype appeared many times. The chain is built from TRBV5-1 and TRBJ2-3, with D hard to call. The CDR3 is 14 residues long. Germline V gene data show CDR1 as SGHRS and CDR2 as YFSETQ. Between the trimmed V and J ends, which lost 2 bases and 4 bases, there was a span of 11 bases. The CDR3 DNA follows: TGCGCCAGCAGCTTAGGAACTACCTCAGATACGCAGTATTTT. As protein: CASSLGTTSDTQYF.

CDR3 DNA sequence: TGTGCCAGTGGGGGGAGGGGCCACGTGGATACGCAGTATTTT. Translated: CASGGRGHVDTQYF. The gene calls are TRBV19 and TRBJ2-3, with TRBD2 identical over 7 bases. The germline V gene encodes CDR1 LNHDA and CDR2 SQIVND (reference sequence). The V segment lost 8 bases and the J segment 6 bases; nucleotides outside the gene matches: 11. The CDR3 totals 14 residues.